The rows below give T cell receptor beta chains drawn from one sample of a study of identical twins. TCRdb passed the 5' RACE reads through MiXCR, listing each CDR3 protein once. The sample gives 410,000 or so distinct CDR3 sequences, roughly 18% of which show up once; approximately 12% is in the top ten. Sequenced sample: naive T cells sorted from blood. The receptors originated from a man aged 45-65 years in good health. Each CDR3 is given with its conserved first and last residue. Fields, in order: CDR3 DNA, CDR3 protein, J gene, clone size, V gene, D gene. A D gene is named only where the DNA matches it firmly. Not every row has a clone size; where given, it reads once, few, many or a size class.

TGCGCCAGCAGCCAAGAGCGGGAATCTAACTATGGCTACACCTTC | CASSQERESNYGYTF | TRBJ1-2 | few | TRBV4-3 | NA
TGTGCCAGCAGAGTGGCCGGGGAGGTGGCTGAAGCTTTCTTT | CASRVAGEVAEAFF | TRBJ1-1 | NA | TRBV11-2 | NA
TGTGCCAGCTCACCACCTGGGAGCTCGGGCACAGATACGCAGTATTTT | CASSPPGSSGTDTQYF | TRBJ2-3 | NA | TRBV18 | NA
TGTGCCAGCAGATCTGGACAGGGGGGAGAGACCCAGTACTTC | CASRSGQGGETQYF | TRBJ2-5 | NA | TRBV27 | TRBD1
TGTGCCAGCAGCTTGTGGGGGTCCAGGGAAAACTACGAGCAGTACTTC | CASSLWGSRENYEQYF | TRBJ2-7 | once | TRBV11-1 | NA
TGCGCCAGCAGCCCGGAGGCGGGAAGAAAAGAGACCCAGTACTTC | CASSPEAGRKETQYF | TRBJ2-5 | NA | TRBV5-1 | NA
TGTGCCAGCAGCGTAGGGAGTGGGAGGGACTACGAGCAGAACTTC | CASSVGSGRDYEQNF | TRBJ2-7 | NA | TRBV9 | TRBD2
TGTGCCAGCAGCGAGGGGGACAGGGTTAGGGAGACCCAGTACTTC | CASSEGDRVRETQYF | TRBJ2-5 | NA | TRBV7-9 | TRBD1
TGTGCCAGCAGCCCTGGACTAGCGGGAGTACGTGCTGAGCAGTTCTTC | CASSPGLAGVRAEQFF | TRBJ2-1 | NA | TRBV27 | TRBD2
TGTGCCAGCAGCGTAGGGGTCGGGCCTTCCTACAATGAGCAGTTCTTC | CASSVGVGPSYNEQFF | TRBJ2-1 | NA | TRBV9 | NA
TGCAGTGCTAGTCGAGGGACCTCCTACAATGAGCAGTTCTTC | CSASRGTSYNEQFF | TRBJ2-1 | many | TRBV20-1 | NA
TGCGCCAGCAGCCAACAAAATCAAAAGGGACCTAACTATGGCTACACCTTC | CASSQQNQKGPNYGYTF | TRBJ1-2 | few | TRBV4-1 | NA
TGTGCCATCAGGATCGGGCCTACCCAGAACGAGCAGTACTTC | CAIRIGPTQNEQYF | TRBJ2-7 | many | TRBV10-3 | NA
TGTGCCAGCAGCGCAATTCTTGGCACTGAAGCTTTCTTT | CASSAILGTEAFF | TRBJ1-1 | NA | TRBV9 | NA
TGTGCCATCAGTGAGGGACTAGCGGGGGACAACCAAGAGACCCAGTACTTC | CAISEGLAGDNQETQYF | TRBJ2-5 | many | TRBV10-3 | TRBD2
TGTGCCAGCAGCAAAACCGAGCGGGAGTGTCCCCGAGGTGCCTACAATGAGCAGTTCTTC | CASSKTERECPRGAYNEQFF | TRBJ2-1 | NA | TRBV21-1 | NA
TGCGCCAGCAGCTTGATAACCGGCGCTGAAGCTTTCTTT | CASSLITGAEAFF | TRBJ1-1 | NA | TRBV5-1 | NA
TGCAGCGTTGAAGATTCAGGGGAGGGCTACGAGCAGTACTTC | CSVEDSGEGYEQYF | TRBJ2-7 | NA | TRBV29-1 | NA
TGTGCCAGCAGTCCGCTCACCGGGACAGGGGGCGGGGAGCTGTTTTTT | CASSPLTGTGGGELFF | TRBJ2-2 | few | TRBV12-3/TRBV12-4 | TRBD1
TGCGCCAGCAGCCAAGGGAGGGTTTTGGACAGCTCCTACAATGAGCAGTTCTTC | CASSQGRVLDSSYNEQFF | TRBJ2-1 | NA | TRBV4-3 | NA
TGTGCCATCAGTACAGGGGGCTACGAGCAGTACTTC | CAISTGGYEQYF | TRBJ2-7 | NA | TRBV10-3 | TRBD1
TGTGCCAGCAGCTTAGCGGGAGTCACAGATACGCAGTATTTT | CASSLAGVTDTQYF | TRBJ2-3 | many | TRBV7-2 | NA
TGTGCCAGTAGTATAGGACAGGGCGCTACCGGGGAGCTGTTTTTT | CASSIGQGATGELFF | TRBJ2-2 | NA | TRBV19 | TRBD1
TGTGCCAGCAGCCCCGGTGAGCGGACCCAAGAGACCCAGTACTTC | CASSPGERTQETQYF | TRBJ2-5 | NA | TRBV5-4 | NA
TGTGCCAGCAGCCAAGCGAGGGGTAGCTATGGCTACACCTTC | CASSQARGSYGYTF | TRBJ1-2 | few | TRBV3-1 | NA
TGCAGTGCGTTACACGGATCCCGGGGATCCTACGAGCAGTACTTC | CSALHGSRGSYEQYF | TRBJ2-7 | many | TRBV20-1 | NA
TGTGCCAGCAGTATCGGACAGGGGCCCATAGGGGCTTTCTTT | CASSIGQGPIGAFF | TRBJ1-1 | many | TRBV27 | TRBD1
TGCGCCAGCAGCTCGGACAGGGTGGCGCACATTCAGTACTTC | CASSSDRVAHIQYF | TRBJ2-4 | NA | TRBV5-1 | TRBD1
TGTGCCATCAGTGACGAGGTGGCAGTCTATGGCTACACCTTC | CAISDEVAVYGYTF | TRBJ1-2 | NA | TRBV10-3 | NA
TGCAGCGTTGAGGGGGGAGATACGCAGTATTTT | CSVEGGDTQYF | TRBJ2-3 | NA | TRBV29-1 | NA
TGCAGCGTATCAGGGTTGGACATTCAGTACTTC | CSVSGLDIQYF | TRBJ2-4 | NA | TRBV29-1 | NA
TGTGCCAGCGCCAGACTAGCGGGAGCGGCCGAGCAGTACTTC | CASARLAGAAEQYF | TRBJ2-7 | once | TRBV25-1 | TRBD2
TGTGCCAGCAGCCCCCGCGGGGCGGGTTTCACCTACAATGAGCAGTTCTTC | CASSPRGAGFTYNEQFF | TRBJ2-1 | NA | TRBV6-2/TRBV6-3 | NA
TGCAGCGTGGGTGGACGATCTGAAGCTTTCTTT | CSVGGRSEAFF | TRBJ1-1 | NA | TRBV29-1 | NA
TGTGCCAGCAGAGATGGACAGATGATCTATGGCTACACCTTC | CASRDGQMIYGYTF | TRBJ1-2 | few | TRBV6-2/TRBV6-3 | NA
TGTGCCAGTCGCGTCGGGACAGGGTGGAATGAGCAGTTCTTC | CASRVGTGWNEQFF | TRBJ2-1 | few | TRBV27 | TRBD1
TGTGCCACCCTAGCGTTATGGAACACCGGGGAGCTGTTTTTT | CATLALWNTGELFF | TRBJ2-2 | many | TRBV10-3 | NA
TGTGCCAGCAGCCCCAGGACAGGGGGAGGCACAGATACGCAGTATTTT | CASSPRTGGGTDTQYF | TRBJ2-3 | many | TRBV7-9 | TRBD1
TGTGCCAGCTCACCAATAGCGGGAGGCTCCGGCACAGATACGCAGTATTTT | CASSPIAGGSGTDTQYF | TRBJ2-3 | few | TRBV18 | TRBD2
TGCAGTGCTAGAGGAAGGGTAGAGACCCAGTACTTC | CSARGRVETQYF | TRBJ2-5 | few | TRBV20-1 | NA
TGTGCCAGTAGTATTACAAGCAATCAGCCCCAGCATTTT | CASSITSNQPQHF | TRBJ1-5 | few | TRBV19 | NA
TGTGCCAGCAGCGTAGAGGGGGGGGACCAGTACTTC | CASSVEGGDQYF | TRBJ2-5 | many | TRBV9 | NA
TGTGCCAGCAGGGGGTACGGTAATGAGCCCCAGCATTTT | CASRGYGNEPQHF | TRBJ1-5 | NA | TRBV2 | NA
TGCGCCAGCAGATATACACGACTCGATGGGCTAGCGGGAGTTAGAGATACGCAGTATTTT | CASRYTRLDGLAGVRDTQYF | TRBJ2-3 | few | TRBV5-1 | TRBD2
TGCGCCAGCAGCTCCCCGCCTGGACAGGCCAGCTCCTACAATGAGCAGTTCTTC | CASSSPPGQASSYNEQFF | TRBJ2-1 | many | TRBV5-1 | TRBD1
TGCAGTGCTAGTCCACTAGCAGGCGACCCTCTTACCTTATACAATGAGCAGTTCTTC | CSASPLAGDPLTLYNEQFF | TRBJ2-1 | few | TRBV20-1 | NA
TGTGCCAGCAGCTCTAGGGACTCCTCAACCCAGTACTTC | CASSSRDSSTQYF | TRBJ2-5 | few | TRBV7-2 | NA
TGTGCCACCAGCAGAGCTTCAGGCGGGGAGCTGTTTTTT | CATSRASGGELFF | TRBJ2-2 | many | TRBV15 | NA
TGTGCCAGCAGCCCAAACAGGGTGACGAGCTCTGGAAACACCATATATTTT | CASSPNRVTSSGNTIYF | TRBJ1-3 | NA | TRBV12-3/TRBV12-4 | NA
TGTGCCAGCAGCCAACTCCGGGGTCCCCAGGGAGCTTTCTTT | CASSQLRGPQGAFF | TRBJ1-1 | NA | TRBV14 | NA
TGTGCCAGCAGTTCTCAGGTCCTCGGTGGAAACACCATATATTTT | CASSSQVLGGNTIYF | TRBJ1-3 | NA | TRBV7-2 | NA
TGCGCCAGTTGGACAGGGAGCATTCAGTACTTC | CASWTGSIQYF | TRBJ2-4 | few | TRBV10-2 | TRBD1
TGTGCCAGCAGTTTAGGAGGGCCAGGGGGCTATGAAGCTTTCTTT | CASSLGGPGGYEAFF | TRBJ1-1 | many | TRBV28 | TRBD1
TGCGCCAGCGGGGGGACCCCGGGAGAGACCCAGTACTTC | CASGGTPGETQYF | TRBJ2-5 | NA | TRBV5-1 | NA
TGCAGTGCTAGTCTAGCTAGCCAAGAGACCCAGTACTTC | CSASLASQETQYF | TRBJ2-5 | few | TRBV20-1 | NA
TGTGCCAGCAGTTTAGTATACAGCGGGAGAAACTACGAGCAGTACTTC | CASSLVYSGRNYEQYF | TRBJ2-7 | few | TRBV27 | TRBD2
TGTGCCAGCAGCTTTGGTAGCGGGGGGCCTGGTGAGCAGTTCTTC | CASSFGSGGPGEQFF | TRBJ2-1 | NA | TRBV7-2 | TRBD2
TGTGCCAGCAGTTTATCCGGAGGTGGGGGGACTAGCGTCTTC | CASSLSGGGGTSVF | TRBJ2-7 | many | TRBV27 | TRBD2
TGTGCCAGCAGCACGGGACTAGCGGGAGGCCCGACCTACAATGAGCAGTTCTTC | CASSTGLAGGPTYNEQFF | TRBJ2-1 | few | TRBV7-6 | TRBD2
TGCGCCAGCAGTGAGTCACAGGGGCGGGAGACCCAGTACTTC | CASSESQGRETQYF | TRBJ2-5 | many | TRBV10-1 | TRBD1